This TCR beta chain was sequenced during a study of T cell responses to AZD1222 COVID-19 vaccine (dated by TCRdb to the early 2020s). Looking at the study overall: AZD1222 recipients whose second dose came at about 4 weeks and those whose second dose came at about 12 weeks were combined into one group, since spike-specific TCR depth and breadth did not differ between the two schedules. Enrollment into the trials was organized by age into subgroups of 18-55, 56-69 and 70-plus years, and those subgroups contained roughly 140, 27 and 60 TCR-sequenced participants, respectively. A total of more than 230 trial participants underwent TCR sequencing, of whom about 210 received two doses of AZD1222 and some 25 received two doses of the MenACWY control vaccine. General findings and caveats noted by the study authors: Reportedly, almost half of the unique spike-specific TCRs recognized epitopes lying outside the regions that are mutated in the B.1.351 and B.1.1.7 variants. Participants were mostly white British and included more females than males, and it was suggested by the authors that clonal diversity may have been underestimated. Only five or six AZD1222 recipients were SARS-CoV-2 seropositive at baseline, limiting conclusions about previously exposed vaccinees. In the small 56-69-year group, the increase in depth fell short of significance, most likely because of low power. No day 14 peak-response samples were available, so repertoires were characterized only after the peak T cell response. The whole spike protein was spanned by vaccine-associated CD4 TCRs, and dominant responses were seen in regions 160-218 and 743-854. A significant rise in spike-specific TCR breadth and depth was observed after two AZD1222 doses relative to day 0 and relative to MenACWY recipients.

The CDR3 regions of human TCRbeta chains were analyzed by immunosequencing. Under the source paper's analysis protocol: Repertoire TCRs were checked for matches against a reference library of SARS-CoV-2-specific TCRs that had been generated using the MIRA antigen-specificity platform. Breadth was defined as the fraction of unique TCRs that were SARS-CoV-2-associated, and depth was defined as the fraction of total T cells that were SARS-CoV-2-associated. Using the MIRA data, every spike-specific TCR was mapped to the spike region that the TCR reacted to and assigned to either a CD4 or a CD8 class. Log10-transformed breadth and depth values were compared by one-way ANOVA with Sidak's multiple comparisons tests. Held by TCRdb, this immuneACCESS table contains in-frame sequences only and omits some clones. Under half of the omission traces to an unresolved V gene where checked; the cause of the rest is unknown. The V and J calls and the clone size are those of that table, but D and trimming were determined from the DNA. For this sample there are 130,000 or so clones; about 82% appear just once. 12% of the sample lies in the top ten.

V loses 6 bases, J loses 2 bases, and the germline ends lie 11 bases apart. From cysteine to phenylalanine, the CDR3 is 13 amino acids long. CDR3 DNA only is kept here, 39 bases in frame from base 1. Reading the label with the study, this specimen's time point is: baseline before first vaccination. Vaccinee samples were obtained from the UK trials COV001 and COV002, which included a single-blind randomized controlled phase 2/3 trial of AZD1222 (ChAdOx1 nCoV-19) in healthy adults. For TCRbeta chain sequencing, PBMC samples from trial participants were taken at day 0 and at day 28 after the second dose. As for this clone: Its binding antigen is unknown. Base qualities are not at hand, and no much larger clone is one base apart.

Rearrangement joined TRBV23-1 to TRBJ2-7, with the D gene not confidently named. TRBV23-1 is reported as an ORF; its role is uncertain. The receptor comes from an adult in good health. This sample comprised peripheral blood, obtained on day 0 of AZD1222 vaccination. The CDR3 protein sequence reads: CASSHLATYEQYF. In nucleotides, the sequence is TGCGCCAGCAGCCACCTTGCCACCTACGAGCAGTACTTC.